This T cell receptor beta chain was retrieved from a study of memory CD4+ T cells and cytomegalovirus serostatus. From germline, CDR1 is SNHLY and CDR2 FYNNEI. There are 13 residues in the CDR3. V was cut by 2 bases and J by 7 bases, with 11 bases left in between. Per the original data handling: Out-of-frame sequences were removed, leaving about 2,300,000 distinct TCRbeta sequences. The repertoire was sequenced with immunoSEQ multiplex PCR; TCRdb's copy has only in-frame clones and lacks some. V and J calls and clone size are given by that table; D and trimming were obtained from the DNA. The data hold 60,000 to 70,000 clones, with 76% observed a single time. Study conclusions and caveats: About 40% of the roughly 160 known CMV-associated TCRbeta sequences appeared in CD4+ memory.

Single viable CD3+CD4+CD8-CD45RO+ cells were sorted as the memory CD4+ T cells. CMV serostatus came from serum IgG against pp150, pp28, p38, p52. This clone was observed a few times. Its antigen is not identified. The chain has TRBV2 and TRBJ1-2; D may be TRBD1 (6 bases). The sequence was collected from an adult in good health and CMV-seropositive. Material: memory CD4+ T cells from blood. CDR3 in DNA: TGTGCCAGCAGTGAAAGGCAGGGGCTTGGCTACACCTTC. As protein: CASSERQGLGYTF.